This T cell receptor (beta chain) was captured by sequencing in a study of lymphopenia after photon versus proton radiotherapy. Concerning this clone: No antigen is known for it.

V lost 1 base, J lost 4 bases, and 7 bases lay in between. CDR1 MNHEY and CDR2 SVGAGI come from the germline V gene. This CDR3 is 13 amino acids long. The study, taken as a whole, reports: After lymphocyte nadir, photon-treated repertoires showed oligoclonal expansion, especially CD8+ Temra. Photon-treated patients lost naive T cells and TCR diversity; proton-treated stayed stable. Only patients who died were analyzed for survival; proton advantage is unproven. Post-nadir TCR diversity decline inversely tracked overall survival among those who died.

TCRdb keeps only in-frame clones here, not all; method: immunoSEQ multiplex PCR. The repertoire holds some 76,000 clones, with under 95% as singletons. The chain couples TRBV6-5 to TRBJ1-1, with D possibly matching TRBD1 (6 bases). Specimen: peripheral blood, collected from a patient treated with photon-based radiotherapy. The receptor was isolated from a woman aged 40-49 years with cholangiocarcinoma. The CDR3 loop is CASSYLGGTEAFF. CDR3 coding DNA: TGTGCCAGCAGTTACTTAGGGGGCACTGAAGCTTTCTTT.